What follows are 12 T cell receptor beta chains derived from one specimen sequenced in a study of graft-versus-host responses after intestinal transplantation. These receptors have no identified antigens. TCRdb's table, derived via immunoSEQ multiplex PCR, lists solely in-frame clones and lacks some. The sample records tens of thousands of clones, roughly 93% being singletons. The sample was unstimulated CD8+ T cells sorted from spleen or lymph node cells, taken before intestinal transplant. Source of these receptors: a human donor who received an intestinal transplant.

This chain uses TRBV5-4 with TRBJ2-2; TRBD1 matches at 8 bases. The V gene end was trimmed by 4 bases and the J gene end by 4 bases; junction bases not matched to a gene: 9. Germline V gives CDR1 SGHNT, CDR2 YYREEE (reference sequence). The CDR3 extends over 16 amino acids. Here the CDR3 DNA reads TGTGCCAGCAGCCCGCCGGGACAGGTCCTCACCGGGGAGCTGTTTTTT. Amino acids: CASSPPGQVLTGELFF.

The chain couples TRBV19 to TRBJ1-1; D gene uncertain. The CDR3 is 12 amino acids. CDR1 and CDR2 from the germline V gene are LNHDA and SQIVND (reference sequence). Deletions cut 1 base from V and 7 bases from J, with 7 bases between. CDR3 sequence: CASSIGQIEAFF. CDR3 sequence (DNA): TGTGCCAGTAGTATAGGCCAGATTGAAGCTTTCTTT.

This clone has a single count. The V call is TRBV5-1, the J call TRBJ2-5; 13 nucleotides agree with TRBD2. The V and J ends lost 3 bases and 1 base, in that order; junction bases with no gene match: 0. This CDR3 has 15 amino acids. Germline CDR1 is SGHRS and CDR2 is YFSETQ. The CDR3: CASSWTSGSQETQYF. In DNA, the CDR3 is TGCGCCAGCAGCTGGACTAGCGGGAGCCAAGAGACCCAGTACTTC. The entire variable domain, with the rest obtained from reference TRBV5-1 and TRBJ2-5, is as follows: KAGVTQTPRYLIKTRGQQVTLSCSPISGHRSVSWYQQTPGQGLQFLFEYFSETQRNKGNFPGRFSGRQFSNSRSEMNVSTLELGDSALYLCASSWTSGSQETQYFGPGTRLLVL.

This clone was seen just once. The V gene is TRBV12-5, the J gene TRBJ1-5; maybe TRBD1 (6 bases). Deletions cut 5 bases from V and 5 bases from J, with 13 bases between. The CDR3 extends over 14 amino acids. Germline CDR1 and CDR2: LGHNT and FRNRAP. The CDR3 region is CASGQQGVDQPQHF. The CDR3, as DNA: TGTGCTAGTGGTCAACAGGGAGTTGATCAGCCCCAGCATTTT.

V usage is TRBV27 and J usage is TRBJ2-7; D is undetermined. CDR1 is MNHEY, CDR2 SMNVEV, per germline (reference sequence). The CDR3 is 14 residues long. The V end was cut by 5 bases, the J end by 3 bases, with 14 bases between. The CDR3 nucleotides are TGTGCCAGCAGTACCATTAACGACATCTACGAGCAGTACTTC. Translating gives CASSTINDIYEQYF.

This clone is a singleton in its sample. The rearrangement links TRBV6-4 to TRBJ2-1; 10 nucleotides match TRBD2. Germline V gives CDR1 MRHNA, CDR2 SNTAGT. The ends lost 3 bases at V and 6 bases at J; junction bases unmatched: 8. The CDR3 sequence is 16 residues long. Here the CDR3 reads CASSEAGAGGFNEQFF. CDR3 in DNA: TGTGCCAGCAGTGAAGCCGGAGCGGGAGGGTTCAATGAGCAGTTCTTC.

In DNA, the CDR3 is TGTGCCAGTATGTCTATAGGCGGATGGGGCCCCTACACCTTC. Translating gives CASMSIGGWGPYTF. The chain is built from TRBV19 and TRBJ1-2; D perhaps matches TRBD1 (5 bases). V gave up 7 bases and J gave up 10 bases, with 22 bases separating them. This CDR3 contains 14 residues. Germline CDR1 and CDR2: LNHDA and SQIVND (reference sequence). Together with reference TRBV19 and TRBJ1-2, the CDR3 gives the full variable domain: DGGITQSPKYLFRKEGQNVTLSCEQNLNHDAMYWYRQDPGQGLRLIYYSQIVNDFQKGDIAEGYSVSREKKESFPLTVTSAQKNPTAFYLCASMSIGGWGPYTFGSGTRLTVV.

This chain joins TRBV7-9 and TRBJ1-1, with a tentative D call TRBD1 (5 bases). CDR1 and CDR2 (germline): SEHNR, FQNEAQ (reference sequence). This CDR3 contains 13 residues. The V and J ends lost 5 bases and 8 bases respectively, with 15 bases between them. CDR3 in amino acids: CASSPVAGQEAFF. The CDR3, as DNA: TGTGCCAGCAGCCCCGTAGCTGGACAAGAAGCTTTCTTT.

The chain is built from TRBV11-2 and TRBJ2-7, with 10 bases aligning to TRBD2. CDR1 is SGHAT, CDR2 FQNNGV, per germline. After removal of 1 base from V and 0 bases from J, the junction contained 3 bases not matched to a gene. This CDR3 region has 16 residues. Here the CDR3 reads CASSLVASGSSYEQYF. The DNA for the CDR3 is TGTGCCAGCAGCTTAGTGGCTAGCGGGAGCTCCTACGAGCAGTACTTC.

V usage is TRBV4-1 and J usage is TRBJ1-2, with no clear D. The CDR3 sequence is 11 residues long. Trimming took off 1 base at V and 10 bases at J, with 7 bases between the two ends. Germline values: CDR1 MGHRA, CDR2 YSYEKL. The DNA of the CDR3 is TGCGCCAGCAGCCAAGTAGGAGTCTACACCTTC. As protein: CASSQVGVYTF.

This clone was seen only a few times. The V and J genes are TRBV19 and TRBJ2-7, with D unresolved. CDR1 is LNHDA, CDR2 SQIVND, per germline (reference sequence). V dropped 7 bases and J dropped 0 bases, with 10 bases sitting between them. CDR3 length: 13 residues. In DNA form, the CDR3 reads TGTGCCAGTATCTCGGGTAGCTCCTACGAGCAGTACTTC. It translates to CASISGSSYEQYF.

The rearrangement joins TRBV6-1 to TRBJ2-7; possibly TRBD2 for D (6 bases). This CDR3 has 14 amino acids. Germline CDR1 reads MNHNS; CDR2 reads SASEGT. Trimming stripped 8 bases from V and 4 bases from J, with 18 bases between. CDR3 sequence (DNA): TGTGCCAGCTTTCCACGGGGAGGAGGTTACGAGCAGTACTTC. Amino acids: CASFPRGGGYEQYF.